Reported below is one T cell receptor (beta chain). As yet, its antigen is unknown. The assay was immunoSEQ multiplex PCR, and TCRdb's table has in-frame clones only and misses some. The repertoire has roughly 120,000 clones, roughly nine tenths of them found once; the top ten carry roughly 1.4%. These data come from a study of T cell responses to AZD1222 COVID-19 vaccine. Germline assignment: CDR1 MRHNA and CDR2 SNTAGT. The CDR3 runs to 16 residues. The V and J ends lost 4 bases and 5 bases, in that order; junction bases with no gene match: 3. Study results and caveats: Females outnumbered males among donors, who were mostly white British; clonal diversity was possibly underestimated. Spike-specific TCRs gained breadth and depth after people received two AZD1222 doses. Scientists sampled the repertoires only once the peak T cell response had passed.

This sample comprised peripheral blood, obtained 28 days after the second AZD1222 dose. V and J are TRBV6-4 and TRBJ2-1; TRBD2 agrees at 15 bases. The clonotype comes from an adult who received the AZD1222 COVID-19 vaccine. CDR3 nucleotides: TGTGCCAGCAGTGCCGGACTAGCGGGAGGGGACAATGAGCAGTTCTTC. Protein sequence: CASSAGLAGGDNEQFF.